Shown below are 11 T cell receptor beta chains from a single sample sequenced in a study of cytomegalovirus exposure and HLA in healthy donors. The assay was immunoSEQ multiplex PCR, and TCRdb's table has in-frame clones only and misses some. This sample has under 350,000 clones, with about 86% found just once. Source material: PBMCs. The receptors stem from a woman between 18 and 29 years old in good health and CMV-seronegative.

The V gene is TRBV7-8, the J gene TRBJ2-7; unclear D gene. Deletions cut 1 base from V and 0 bases from J, with 7 bases between. Germline loops: CDR1 SGHVS, CDR2 FQNEAQ. The CDR3 sequence is 14 residues long. The CDR3 region has the DNA TGTGCCAGCAGCTTAGTAGCAGCCTCCTACGAGCAGTACTTC. It encodes CASSLVAASYEQYF.

The V call is TRBV5-1, the J call TRBJ2-5; 8 bases fit TRBD1. CDR3 length: 12 residues. With V trimmed by 8 bases and J by 5 bases, 5 bases remained unmatched. Germline V gene lookup returns CDR1 SGHRS and CDR2 YFSETQ. The CDR3 sequence: CASRTGKETQYF. DNA of the CDR3: TGCGCCAGTAGGACAGGGAAGGAGACCCAGTACTTC.

The chain couples TRBV28 to TRBJ1-1, with 7 bases aligning to TRBD1. The germline V gene encodes CDR1 MDHEN and CDR2 SYDVKM. J was trimmed by 4 bases and V by 2 bases; bases with no gene match: 4. This CDR3 is built from 14 residues. The CDR3 DNA follows: TGTGCCAGCAGTTTAACAGGGGCGGCCACTGAAGCTTTCTTT. It is translated as CASSLTGAATEAFF.

The chain joins TRBV7-3 to TRBJ2-7; 11 bases align to TRBD1. The ends lost 3 bases at V and 2 bases at J; junction bases unmatched: 0. CDR3 length: 14 amino acids. Germline V gene sequence: CDR1 SGHTA, CDR2 FQGTGA. CDR3 residues: CASSLGQGAYEQYF. The DNA for the CDR3 is TGTGCCAGCAGCTTGGGACAGGGGGCCTACGAGCAGTACTTC.

The chain employs TRBV4-3 and TRBJ2-7; 7 bases are shared with TRBD1. Looked up from germline, CDR1 is LGHNA and CDR2 is YSLEER. The CDR3 spans 15 residues. The V and J ends lost 2 bases and 2 bases, in that order; junction bases with no gene match: 6. DNA for the CDR3: TGCGCCAGCAGCCAACTCTCTGACAGGGCCTACGAGCAGTACTTC. This encodes CASSQLSDRAYEQYF.

The chain employs TRBV4-1 and TRBJ1-1; D remains unclear. CDR1 is MGHRA and CDR2 is YSYEKL in the germline V gene. CDR3 length equals 16 residues. The V and J ends lost 1 base and 0 bases respectively, with 12 bases between them. This CDR3 is CASSQGPARMNTEAFF. CDR3 nucleotides: TGCGCCAGCAGCCAAGGGCCCGCGAGGATGAACACTGAAGCTTTCTTT.

The chain joins TRBV20-1 to TRBJ1-1; D perhaps matches TRBD1 (5 bases). Germline CDR1 reads DFQATT; CDR2 reads SNEGSKA (reference sequence). Trimming removed 5 bases from V and 6 bases from J, with 7 bases in between. The CDR3 has 10 residues. CDR3 sequence (DNA): TGCAGTGCTCGGGGGTCTGAAGCTTTCTTT. It yields the protein CSARGSEAFF.

This chain joins TRBV7-2 and TRBJ1-1, with a weak D call TRBD1 (5 bases). The CDR3 totals 14 residues. Per the germline V gene, CDR1 is SGHTA and CDR2 is FQGNSA. The V gene lost 1 base and the J gene lost 6 bases, with 12 bases spanning the gap. CDR3 loop: CASSLGGGVAEAFF. The CDR3 region has the DNA TGTGCCAGCAGCTTAGGGGGGGGTGTGGCTGAAGCTTTCTTT.

The chain links TRBV4-1 to TRBJ1-2; D gene uncertain. From germline, CDR1 is MGHRA and CDR2 YSYEKL. CDR3 length equals 14 residues. The ends were cut back, 0 bases at V and 2 bases at J, with 7 bases in the middle. The CDR3 sequence is CASSQEEGNYGYTF. As DNA, the CDR3 is TGCGCCAGCAGCCAAGAGGAGGGAAACTATGGCTACACCTTC.

In its sample, this clone was seen once. The chain joins TRBV5-1 to TRBJ2-3, with 11 bases matching TRBD2. Germline CDR1 and CDR2: SGHRS and YFSETQ. The V and J ends lost 2 bases and 4 bases, in that order; junction bases with no gene match: 3. The CDR3 loop spans 15 amino acids. The CDR3 region is CASSFSGGAADTQYF. In DNA, the CDR3 is TGCGCCAGCAGCTTTAGCGGGGGGGCGGCAGATACGCAGTATTTT.

Here the CDR3 reads CASSPNIRTGSRAFF. The CDR3 DNA is TGTGCCAGCAGTCCCAATATAAGAACAGGATCGCGAGCTTTCTTT. The rearrangement links TRBV6-5 to TRBJ1-1; D is possibly TRBD1 (5 bases). V lost 5 bases, J lost 10 bases, and 23 bases lay in between. The CDR3 contains 15 residues. Germline CDR1 and CDR2: MNHEY and SVGAGI.